This T cell receptor (beta chain) was sequenced for a study of blood T cell repertoires in COVID-19. As for the study in general: From T cells, B-cell-depleted T cells, or PBMCs came the material, which was cDNA or gDNA.

Repertoires were generated with immunoSEQ multiplex PCR, while TCRdb's copy carries only in-frame clones and drops some. The table has 150,000 to 180,000 clones, over 65% seen once. This clone has only one observation. Trimming stripped 0 bases from V and 4 bases from J, with 7 bases between. This CDR3 region has 14 residues. The germline gives CDR1 SGHRS, CDR2 YFSETQ. This TCR came from a man aged 80 or over with acute or convalescent COVID-19. Material: peripheral blood. The chain carries TRBV5-1 and TRBJ1-4, with D uncertain. CDR3 amino acids: CASSLVSFNEKLFF. In DNA, the CDR3 is TGCGCCAGCAGCTTGGTTAGCTTTAATGAAAAACTGTTTTTT.